This T cell receptor (beta chain) was sequenced for a study of control samples from healthy donors and cancer patients. This CDR3 contains 17 residues. Germline values: CDR1 MGHDK, CDR2 SYGVNS. The V end was cut by 2 bases, the J end by 4 bases, with 18 bases between. Clones were read by immunoSEQ multiplex PCR, and TCRdb kept only the in-frame ones, dropping some. The sample yields about 79,000 clones, approximately 93% seen once. Material: PBMCs. The rearrangement links TRBV25-1 to TRBJ2-1; TRBD1 might be the D (7 bases). The receptor comes from a woman in her thirties or forties with lung cancer. The CDR3 DNA is TGTGCCAGCAGTGAACGCGGGGCAGGGGGTTCTTACAATGAGCAGTTCTTC. Translating gives CASSERGAGGSYNEQFF. The variable domain in full, with the rest retrieved from reference TRBV25-1 and TRBJ2-1, is EADIYQTPRYLVIGTGKKITLECSQTMGHDKMYWYQQDPGMELHLIHYSYGVNSTEKGDLSSESTVSRIRTEHFPLTLESARPSHTSQYLCASSERGAGGSYNEQFFGPGTRLTVL.